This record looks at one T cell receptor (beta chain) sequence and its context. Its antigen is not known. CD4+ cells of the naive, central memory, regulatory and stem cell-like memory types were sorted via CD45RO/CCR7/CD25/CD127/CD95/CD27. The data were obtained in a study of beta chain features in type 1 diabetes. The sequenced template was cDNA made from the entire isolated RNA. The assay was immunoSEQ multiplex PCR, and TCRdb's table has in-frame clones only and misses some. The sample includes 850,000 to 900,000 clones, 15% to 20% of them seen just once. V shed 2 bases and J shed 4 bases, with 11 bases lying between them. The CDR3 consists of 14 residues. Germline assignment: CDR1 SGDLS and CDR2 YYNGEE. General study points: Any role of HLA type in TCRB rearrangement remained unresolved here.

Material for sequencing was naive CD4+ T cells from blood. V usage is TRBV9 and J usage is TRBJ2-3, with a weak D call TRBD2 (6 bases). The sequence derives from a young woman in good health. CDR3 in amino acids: CASSVFGRADTQYF. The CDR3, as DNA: TGTGCCAGCAGCGTTTTCGGGAGAGCAGATACGCAGTATTTT.